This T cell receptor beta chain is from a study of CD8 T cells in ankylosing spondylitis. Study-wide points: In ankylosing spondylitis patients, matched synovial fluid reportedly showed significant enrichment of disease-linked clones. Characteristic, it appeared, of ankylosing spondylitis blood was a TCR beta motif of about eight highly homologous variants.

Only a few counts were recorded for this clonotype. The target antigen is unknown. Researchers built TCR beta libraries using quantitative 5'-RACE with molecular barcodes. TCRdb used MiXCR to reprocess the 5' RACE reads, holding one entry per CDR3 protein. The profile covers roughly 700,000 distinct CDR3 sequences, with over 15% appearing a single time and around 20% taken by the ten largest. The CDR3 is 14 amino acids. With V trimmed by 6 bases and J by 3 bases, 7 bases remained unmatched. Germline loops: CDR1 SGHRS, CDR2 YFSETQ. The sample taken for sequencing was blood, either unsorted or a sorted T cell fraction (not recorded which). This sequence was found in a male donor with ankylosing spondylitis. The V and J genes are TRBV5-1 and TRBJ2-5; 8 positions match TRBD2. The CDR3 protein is CASKRGGAEETQYF. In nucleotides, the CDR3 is TGCGCCAGCAAACGGGGGGGGGCCGAAGAGACCCAGTACTTC.